This T cell receptor beta chain was retrieved from a study of post-analysis software for immune sequencing data. Study at large: The cohort encompassed relapsing-remitting, secondary progressive and progressive-relapsing multiple sclerosis disease courses. Whole-study results and caveats: Elevated frequency relative to controls characterized four to six TRBV segments in patients, TRBV5-6, TRBV5-1 and TRBV20-1 among them. F measure grouped same-batch samples tightly together. Multiple sclerosis patients showed significantly lower normalized Chao1 diversity than controls did.

Every TCR beta cDNA library bore unique molecular identifiers. With roughly 0.85 to 11 million T cells as the source, roughly 500,000 cDNA molecules resulted. TCRdb re-analysed the PCR reads in MiXCR, keeping a single row per CDR3 protein. This sample has some 690,000 distinct CDR3 sequences, with approximately 60% found just once. The sample holds a few counts of this clonotype. The antigen is unknown. Compared with germline, one end of the junction differs, possibly owing to a read error. The CDR3 is 14 amino acids. CDR1 and CDR2 (germline): ENHRY, SYGVKD. The sequenced material came from blood. The sequence was obtained from a girl aged 2 to 10 with multiple sclerosis. This chain joins TRBV10-3 and TRBJ1-2; no clear D gene. CDR3 in DNA: TGTGCCATCAATGAGCGCAGTCAGTCCTCTGGCTACACCTTC. It codes for CAINERSQSSGYTF.